This TCR beta chain was documented in a study of cytomegalovirus exposure and HLA in healthy donors. Notes on this clone: Its antigen remains unidentified.

Both 60 Vbeta primers and 13 Jbeta primers went into the PCR. Some clones are missing from TCRdb's copy, which holds only in-frame ones; the method was immunoSEQ multiplex PCR. The sample gives roughly 87,000 clones, roughly 77% of which show up once; roughly 4.2% is in the top ten. Overall study findings and caveats: In a later analysis, at a false discovery rate of 0.05, under 20,000 TCR beta sequences were associated with HLA alleles. In vitro experiments confirmed that three CMV-associated chains were specific for CMV antigens. Association of a missense DCLRE1C variant with TCR beta V- and J-gene trimming was reported in a later analysis.

The V gene's germline CDR1 is MNHNY and CDR2 SVGAGI (reference sequence). The CDR3 spans 16 residues. V was pared by 2 bases and J by 3 bases, with 5 bases of the junction left unmatched. The sequence was collected from a man aged 55 to 69 in good health and CMV-seronegative. The sequenced sample consisted of PBMCs. The V and J genes are TRBV6-6 and TRBJ1-5; 9 nucleotides match TRBD1. CDR3 sequence reads: CASSYPRTGDNQPQHF. The CDR3 DNA is TGTGCCAGCAGTTACCCTCGGACAGGGGACAATCAGCCCCAGCATTTT.